This TCR beta chain was sequenced for a study of glioma-infiltrating T cells. The iRepertoire nested amplicon-rescue multiplex PCR amplified TCR alpha and beta CDR3s from RNA. Tissue mRNA or PBMC total RNA, roughly 100-400 ng, went into one-step reverse transcription and amplification. MiXCR, run by TCRdb on the multiplex PCR reads, gives a single entry per CDR3 protein. The sample shows more than 95,000 distinct CDR3 sequences, roughly 25% of them seen only once. General study points: Gliomas, especially low-grade, showed above-expected tissue-blood divergence; non-neoplastic patients showed below. CDR3 overlap between tissue and blood was very small.

Remarks on this clonotype: Its target is not known.

CDR1 is SQVTM and CDR2 is ANQGSEA in the germline V gene. The CDR3 runs 12 residues. Trimming took off 3 bases at V and 1 base at J, with 6 bases between the two ends. V usage is TRBV29-1 and J usage is TRBJ1-1; possible D gene TRBD1, 5 bases. The receptor's source is a human donor with low-grade glioma or glioblastoma, undergoing nonglioma brain surgery, or in good health (not recorded which). Material: glioma tissue, nonneoplastic brain tissue, or PBMCs (not recorded which). The CDR3 sequence is CSVDQGNTEAFF. For the CDR3, the DNA is TGCAGCGTTGATCAGGGGAACACTGAAGCTTTCTTT.